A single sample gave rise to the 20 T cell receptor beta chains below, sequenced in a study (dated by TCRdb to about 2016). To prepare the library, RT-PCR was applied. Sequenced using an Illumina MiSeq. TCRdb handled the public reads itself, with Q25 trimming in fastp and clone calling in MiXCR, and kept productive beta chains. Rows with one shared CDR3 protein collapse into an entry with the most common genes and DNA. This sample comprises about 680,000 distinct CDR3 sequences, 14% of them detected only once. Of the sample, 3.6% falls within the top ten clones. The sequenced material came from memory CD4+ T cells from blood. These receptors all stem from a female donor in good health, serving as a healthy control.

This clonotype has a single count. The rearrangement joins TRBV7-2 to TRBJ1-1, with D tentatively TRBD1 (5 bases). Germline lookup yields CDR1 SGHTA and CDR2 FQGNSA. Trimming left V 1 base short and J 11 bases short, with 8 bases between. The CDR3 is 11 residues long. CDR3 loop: CASSLVGGAFF. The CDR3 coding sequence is TGTGCCAGCAGCTTAGTGGGGGGGGCTTTCTTT.

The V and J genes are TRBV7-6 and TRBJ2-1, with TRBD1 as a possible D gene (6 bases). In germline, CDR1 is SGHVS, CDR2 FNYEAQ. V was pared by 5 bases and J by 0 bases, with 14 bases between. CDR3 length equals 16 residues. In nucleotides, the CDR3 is TGTGCCAGCAGCAGAGCAGGGGCCGGCTCCTACAATGAGCAGTTCTTC. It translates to CASSRAGAGSYNEQFF.

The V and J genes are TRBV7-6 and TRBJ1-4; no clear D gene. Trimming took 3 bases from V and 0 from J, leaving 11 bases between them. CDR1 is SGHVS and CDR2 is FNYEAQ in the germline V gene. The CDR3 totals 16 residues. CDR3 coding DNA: TGTGCCAGCAGCTTTAATCGGGCTGCAACTAATGAAAAACTGTTTTTT. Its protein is CASSFNRAATNEKLFF.

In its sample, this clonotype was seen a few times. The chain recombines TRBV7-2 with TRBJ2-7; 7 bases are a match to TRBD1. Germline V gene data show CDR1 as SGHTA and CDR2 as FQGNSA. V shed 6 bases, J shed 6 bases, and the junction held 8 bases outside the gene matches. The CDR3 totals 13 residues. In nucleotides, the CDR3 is TGTGCCAGCAGGTATGACAGGGATGGCGAGCAGTACTTC. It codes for CASRYDRDGEQYF.

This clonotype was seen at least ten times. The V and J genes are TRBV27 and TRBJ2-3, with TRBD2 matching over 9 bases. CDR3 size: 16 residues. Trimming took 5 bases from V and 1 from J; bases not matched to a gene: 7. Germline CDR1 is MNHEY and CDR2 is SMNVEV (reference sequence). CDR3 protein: CASSTLPSGGTDTQYF. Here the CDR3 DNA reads TGTGCCAGCAGTACTCTCCCTAGCGGGGGCACAGATACGCAGTATTTT.

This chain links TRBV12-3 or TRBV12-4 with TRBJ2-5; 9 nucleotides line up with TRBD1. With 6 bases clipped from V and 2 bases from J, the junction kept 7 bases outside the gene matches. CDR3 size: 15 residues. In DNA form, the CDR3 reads TGTGCCAGCAGGCGGGGACAGGGAAGTCAAGAGACCCAGTACTTC. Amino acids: CASRRGQGSQETQYF.

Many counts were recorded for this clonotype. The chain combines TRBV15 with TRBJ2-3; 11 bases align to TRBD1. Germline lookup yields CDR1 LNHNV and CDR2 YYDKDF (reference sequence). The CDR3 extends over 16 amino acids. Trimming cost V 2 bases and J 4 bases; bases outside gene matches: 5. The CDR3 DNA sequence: TGTGCCACCAGCAGACCACCGGGACAGGGGGCAGATACGCAGTATTTT. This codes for CATSRPPGQGADTQYF.

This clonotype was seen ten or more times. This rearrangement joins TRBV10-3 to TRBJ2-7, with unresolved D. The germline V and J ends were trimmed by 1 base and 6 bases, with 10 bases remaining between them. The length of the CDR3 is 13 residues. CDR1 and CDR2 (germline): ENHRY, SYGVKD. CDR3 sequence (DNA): TGTGCCATCAGTGAGTATGCAGGTCGCGAGCAGTACTTC. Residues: CAISEYAGREQYF.

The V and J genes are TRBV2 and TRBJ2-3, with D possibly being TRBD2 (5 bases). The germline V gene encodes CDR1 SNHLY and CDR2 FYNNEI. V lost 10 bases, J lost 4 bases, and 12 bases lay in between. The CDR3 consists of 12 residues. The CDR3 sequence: CATRRAADTQYF. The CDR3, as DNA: TGTGCCACACGGCGGGCCGCAGATACGCAGTATTTT.

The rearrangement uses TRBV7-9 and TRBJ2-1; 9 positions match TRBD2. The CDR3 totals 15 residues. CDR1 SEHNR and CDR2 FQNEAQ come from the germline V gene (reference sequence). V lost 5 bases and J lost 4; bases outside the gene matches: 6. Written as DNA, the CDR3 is TGTGCCAGCAGCCCTAAGCGGGAGGCTTACAATGAGCAGTTCTTC. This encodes CASSPKREAYNEQFF.

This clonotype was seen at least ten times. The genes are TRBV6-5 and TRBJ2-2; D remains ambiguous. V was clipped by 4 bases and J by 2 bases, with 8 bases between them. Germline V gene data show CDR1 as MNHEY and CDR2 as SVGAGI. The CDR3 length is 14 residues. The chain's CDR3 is CASSSKGNTGELFF. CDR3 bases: TGTGCCAGCAGTTCCAAGGGTAACACCGGGGAGCTGTTTTTT.

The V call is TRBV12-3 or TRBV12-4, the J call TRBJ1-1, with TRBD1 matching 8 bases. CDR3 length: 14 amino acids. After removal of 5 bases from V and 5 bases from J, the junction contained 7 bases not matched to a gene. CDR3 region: CASSDQGALTEAFF. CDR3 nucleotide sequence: TGTGCCAGCAGTGATCAGGGGGCGCTTACTGAAGCTTTCTTT.

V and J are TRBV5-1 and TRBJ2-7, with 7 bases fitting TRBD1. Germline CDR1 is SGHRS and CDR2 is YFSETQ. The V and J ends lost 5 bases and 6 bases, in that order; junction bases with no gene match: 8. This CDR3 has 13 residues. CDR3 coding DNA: TGCGCCAGCAGGGCCGAGACAGGGACCGAGCAGTACTTC. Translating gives CASRAETGTEQYF.

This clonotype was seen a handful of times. The CDR3 sequence: CASSPPAGTRGSGELFF. In nucleotides, the CDR3 is TGTGCCAGCAGCCCCCCCGCCGGGACGCGGGGGTCCGGGGAGCTGTTTTTT. The rearrangement links TRBV6-5 to TRBJ2-2; 7 nucleotides line up with TRBD2. V lost 6 bases to trimming and J lost 6 bases; unmatched junction nucleotides: 16. CDR3 size: 17 residues. Germline assignment: CDR1 MNHEY and CDR2 SVGAGI.

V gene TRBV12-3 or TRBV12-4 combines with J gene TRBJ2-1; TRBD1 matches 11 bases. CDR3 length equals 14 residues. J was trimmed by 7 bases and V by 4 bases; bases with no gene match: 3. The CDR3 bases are TGTGCCAGCAGTTCCCGGGACAGGGGGAATGAGCAGTTCTTC. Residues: CASSSRDRGNEQFF.

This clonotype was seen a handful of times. CDR3 in DNA: TGCAGTGCTCCCGGGACAGGGGATGGATATGGCTACACCTTC. This codes for CSAPGTGDGYGYTF. The V call is TRBV20-1, the J call TRBJ1-2; TRBD1 agrees at 10 bases. This CDR3 spans 14 amino acids. In germline, CDR1 is DFQATT, CDR2 SNEGSKA (reference sequence). V lost 5 bases, J lost 5 bases, and 8 bases stayed unmatched.

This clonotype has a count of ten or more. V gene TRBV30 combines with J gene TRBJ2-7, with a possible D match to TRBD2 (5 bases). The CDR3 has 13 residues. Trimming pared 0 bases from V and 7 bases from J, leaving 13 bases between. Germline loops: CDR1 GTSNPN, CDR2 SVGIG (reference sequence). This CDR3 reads CAWSVVPSGEQYF. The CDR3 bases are TGTGCCTGGAGTGTAGTCCCCTCGGGAGAGCAGTACTTC.

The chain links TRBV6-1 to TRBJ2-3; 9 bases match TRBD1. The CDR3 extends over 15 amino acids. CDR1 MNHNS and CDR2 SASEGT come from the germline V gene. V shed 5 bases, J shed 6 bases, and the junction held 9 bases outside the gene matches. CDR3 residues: CASSPGQGRSDTQYF. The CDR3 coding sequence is TGTGCCAGCAGTCCGGGACAGGGTAGGTCGGATACGCAGTATTTT.

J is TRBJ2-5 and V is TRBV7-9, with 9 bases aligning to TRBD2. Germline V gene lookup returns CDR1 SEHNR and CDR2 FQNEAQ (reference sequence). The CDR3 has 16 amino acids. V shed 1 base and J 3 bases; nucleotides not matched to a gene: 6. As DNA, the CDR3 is TGTGCCAGCAGCTTAGGAAGCGGGGGGATGGAAGAGACCCAGTACTTC. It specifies CASSLGSGGMEETQYF. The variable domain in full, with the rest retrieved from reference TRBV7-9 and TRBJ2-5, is DTGVSQNPRHKITKRGQNVTFRCDPISEHNRLYWYRQTLGQGPEFLTYFQNEAQLEKSRLLSDRFSAERPKGSFSTLEIQRTEQGDSAMYLCASSLGSGGMEETQYFGPGTRLLVL.

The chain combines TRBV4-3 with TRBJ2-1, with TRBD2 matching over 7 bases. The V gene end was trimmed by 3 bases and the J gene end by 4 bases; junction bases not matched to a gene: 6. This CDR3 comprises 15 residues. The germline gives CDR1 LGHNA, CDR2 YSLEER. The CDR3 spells CASSQGLTPYNEQFF. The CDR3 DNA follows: TGCGCCAGCAGCCAGGGACTAACACCATACAATGAGCAGTTCTTC.